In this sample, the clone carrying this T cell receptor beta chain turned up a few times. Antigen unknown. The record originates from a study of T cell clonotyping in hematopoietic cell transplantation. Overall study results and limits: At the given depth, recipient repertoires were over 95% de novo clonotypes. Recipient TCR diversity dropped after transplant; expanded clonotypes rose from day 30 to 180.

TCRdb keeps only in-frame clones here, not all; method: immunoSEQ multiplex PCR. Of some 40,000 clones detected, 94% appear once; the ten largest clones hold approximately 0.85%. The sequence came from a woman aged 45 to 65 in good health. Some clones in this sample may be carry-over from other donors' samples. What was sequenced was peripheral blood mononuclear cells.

CDR3 sequence (DNA): TGTGCCAGCAGCCAAGAATGGGGTCAGAGTGAAAAACTGTTTTTT. Translation: CASSQEWGQSEKLFF. The gene calls are TRBV14 and TRBJ1-4; D call uncertain. This CDR3 is built from 15 residues. The germline V gene encodes CDR1 SGHDN and CDR2 FVKESK. The V end was cut by 0 bases, the J end by 7 bases, with 12 bases between.